This T cell receptor beta chain was recovered during a study of blood T cell repertoires in COVID-19. About the study: PBMCs, B-cell-depleted T cells, or T cells provided the cDNA or gDNA that made up the material.

The method was immunoSEQ multiplex PCR; TCRdb's version includes in-frame clones alone and lacks a portion of them. The sample has 150,000 to 200,000 clones, about 86% seen once. Enrolment of Seattle patients took place during active infection, and they were followed longitudinally. The CDR3 spans 14 residues. V was clipped by 4 bases and J by 1 base, with 11 bases between them. Germline V gene lookup returns CDR1 SGHDT and CDR2 YYEEEE. This rearrangement joins TRBV5-6 to TRBJ1-1, with D maybe TRBD1 (5 bases). The specimen sequenced was peripheral blood. The clonotype comes from an older woman with COVID-19, enrolled during active disease. The CDR3: CASSGGLQNTEAFF. The CDR3 DNA sequence: TGTGCCAGCAGCGGGGGACTACAGAACACTGAAGCTTTCTTT. Full variable domain (remainder filled in from reference TRBV5-6 and TRBJ1-1): DAGVTQSPTHLIKTRGQQVTLRCSPKSGHDTVSWYQQALGQGPQFIFQYYEEEERQRGNFPDRFSGHQFPNYSSELNVNALLLGDSALYLCASSGGLQNTEAFFGQGTRLTVV.